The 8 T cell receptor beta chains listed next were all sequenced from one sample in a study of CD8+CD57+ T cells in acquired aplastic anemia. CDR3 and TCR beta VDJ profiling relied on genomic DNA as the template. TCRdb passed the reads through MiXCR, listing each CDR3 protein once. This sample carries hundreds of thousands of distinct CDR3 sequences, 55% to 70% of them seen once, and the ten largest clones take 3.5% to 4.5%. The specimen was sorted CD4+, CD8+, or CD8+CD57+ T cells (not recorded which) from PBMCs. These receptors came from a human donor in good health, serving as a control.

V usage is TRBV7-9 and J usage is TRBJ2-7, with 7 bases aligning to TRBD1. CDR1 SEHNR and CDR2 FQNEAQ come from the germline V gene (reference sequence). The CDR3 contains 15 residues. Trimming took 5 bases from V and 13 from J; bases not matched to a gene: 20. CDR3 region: CASSQGGNRGNEKYF. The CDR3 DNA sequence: TGTGCCAGCAGCCAAGGTGGCAACAGGGGTAATGAAAAATACTTC.

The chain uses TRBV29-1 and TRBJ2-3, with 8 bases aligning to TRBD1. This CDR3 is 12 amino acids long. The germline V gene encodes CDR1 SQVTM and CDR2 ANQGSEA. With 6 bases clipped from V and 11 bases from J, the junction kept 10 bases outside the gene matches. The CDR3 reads CSVARGHNEQYF. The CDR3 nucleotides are TGCAGCGTGGCCAGGGGGCACAATGAGCAGTATTTT.

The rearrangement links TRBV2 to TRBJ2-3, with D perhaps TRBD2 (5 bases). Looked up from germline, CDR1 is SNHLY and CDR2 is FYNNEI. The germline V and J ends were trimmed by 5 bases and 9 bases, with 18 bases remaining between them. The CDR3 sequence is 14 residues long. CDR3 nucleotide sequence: TGTGCCAGCAGTTACACGGGGTCGGGTGAGACGCAGTATTTT. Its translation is CASSYTGSGETQYF.

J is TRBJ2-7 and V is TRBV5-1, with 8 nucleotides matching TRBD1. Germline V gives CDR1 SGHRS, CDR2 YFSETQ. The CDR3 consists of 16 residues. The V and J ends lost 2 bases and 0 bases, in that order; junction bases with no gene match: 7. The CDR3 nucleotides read TGCGCCAGCAGCTTATTCTCCGGGACAGGCTCCTACGAGCAGTACTTC. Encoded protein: CASSLFSGTGSYEQYF.

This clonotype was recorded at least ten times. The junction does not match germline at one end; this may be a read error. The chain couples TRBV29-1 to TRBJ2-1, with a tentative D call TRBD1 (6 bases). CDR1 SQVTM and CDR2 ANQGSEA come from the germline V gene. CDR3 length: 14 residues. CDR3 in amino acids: CSTDWGQNSLQVLF. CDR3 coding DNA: TGCAGCACCGATTGGGGGCAGAATAGCCTCCAAGTGCTCTTC.

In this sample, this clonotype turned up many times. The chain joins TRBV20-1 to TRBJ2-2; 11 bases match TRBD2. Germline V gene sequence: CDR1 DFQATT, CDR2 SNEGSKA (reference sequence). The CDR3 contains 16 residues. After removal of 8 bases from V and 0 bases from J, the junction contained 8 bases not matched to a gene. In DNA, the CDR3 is TGCAGTACGCTTCTAGCGGGGGGCGCGAACACCGGGGAGCTGTTTTTT. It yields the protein CSTLLAGGANTGELFF.

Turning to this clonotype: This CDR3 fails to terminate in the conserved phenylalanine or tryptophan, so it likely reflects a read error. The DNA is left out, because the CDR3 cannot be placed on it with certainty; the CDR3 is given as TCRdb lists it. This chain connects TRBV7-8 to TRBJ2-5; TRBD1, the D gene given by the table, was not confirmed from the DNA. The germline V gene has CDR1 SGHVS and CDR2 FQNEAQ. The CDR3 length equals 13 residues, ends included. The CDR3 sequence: CASSFWSRGDTQY.

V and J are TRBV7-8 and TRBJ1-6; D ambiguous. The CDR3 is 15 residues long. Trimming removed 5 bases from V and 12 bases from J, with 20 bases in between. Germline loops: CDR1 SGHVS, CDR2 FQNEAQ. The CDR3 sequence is CASSQAVRDQIPLHF. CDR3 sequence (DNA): TGTGCCAGCAGCCAAGCCGTCCGAGACCAGATACCCCTCCACTTT.